These T cell receptor beta chains were read from a single sample in a study of OX40 agonist ivuxolimab in advanced cancers. Produced via immunoSEQ multiplex PCR; TCRdb's table is partial and in-frame only. The sample comprises around 76,000 clones, about nine tenths of which are singletons, and about 0.52% rests with the top ten. The specimen comprised CD4+ or CD8+ T cells sorted from blood, sampled in a trial of the OX40 agonist ivuxolimab. The source of these receptors is an adult with an advanced solid tumor such as melanoma, head and neck, liver or kidney cancer. CDR3s include the opening cysteine and the closing phenylalanine or tryptophan. D genes are given only for firm matches. Only some rows state a clone size, as once, few, many or a class for expanded clones.

TRBV5-1	17	TRBJ2-2	NA	NA	TGCGCCAGCAGCTCCAACACCTTAGCGAAGAACACCGGGGAGCTGTTTTTT	CASSSNTLAKNTGELFF
TRBV7-2	15	TRBJ2-3	NA	TRBD2	TGTGCCAGCAGCACAACTAGCGGGAGCACAGATACGCAGTATTTT	CASSTTSGSTDTQYF
TRBV7-2	13	TRBJ2-5	NA	NA	TGTGCCAGCAGCAGGACCATCCAAGAGACCCAGTACTTC	CASSRTIQETQYF
TRBV7-2	13	TRBJ1-6	NA	NA	TGTGCCAGCAGCGAAATTTATAATTCACCCCTCCACTTT	CASSEIYNSPLHF
TRBV2	14	TRBJ2-2	NA	NA	TGTGCCAGCAGTCCCACCTCGGGGACCGGGGAGCTGTTTTTT	CASSPTSGTGELFF
TRBV6-1	14	TRBJ1-5	NA	NA	TGTGCCAGCAGTGAAGCGCGGAGGAATCAGCCCCAGCATTTT	CASSEARRNQPQHF
TRBV2	17	TRBJ2-7	NA	NA	TGTGCCAACAAACTCCTGTCCCTTTGGTACCGCTCCTACGAGCAGTACTTC	CANKLLSLWYRSYEQYF
TRBV5-1	14	TRBJ2-3	NA	NA	TGCGCCAGCAGCTTGGACAGGTCGGTAGGCACGCAGTATTTT	CASSLDRSVGTQYF
TRBV27	15	TRBJ1-5	few	NA	TGTGCCAGCAGTCCGCGCGTGGCTAGCAATCAGCCCCAGCATTTT	CASSPRVASNQPQHF
TRBV18	14	TRBJ1-5	NA	NA	TGTGCCAGCTCGCGCGACTCGTCCCGCGGGCCCCAGCATTTT	CASSRDSSRGPQHF
TRBV6-1	15	TRBJ1-4	NA	NA	TGTGCCAGCAGTGGGTCGAAGGGAATCCTTGAAAAACTGTTTTTT	CASSGSKGILEKLFF
TRBV4-1	18	TRBJ2-5	NA	TRBD2	TGCGCCAGCAGCCAAGGGACTAGCGGGGGGGCGTACCAAGAGACCCAGTACTTC	CASSQGTSGGAYQETQYF
TRBV4-3	16	TRBJ2-3	NA	TRBD2	TGCGCCAGCAGCCAATTTAGCGGGGCTAGCACAGATACGCAGTATTTT	CASSQFSGASTDTQYF
TRBV9	15	TRBJ2-5	NA	NA	TGTGCCAGCAGCGTAGCGGGGAACGACCAAGAGACCCAGTACTTC	CASSVAGNDQETQYF
TRBV6-1	15	TRBJ1-3	NA	NA	TGTGCCAGCAGTGATGTCAGGGGCTCTGGAAACACCATATATTTT	CASSDVRGSGNTIYF
TRBV7-2	13	TRBJ1-2	NA	NA	TGTGCCAGCAGCTCTGGCGGCCTTTATGGCTACACCTTC	CASSSGGLYGYTF
TRBV5-8	15	TRBJ2-7	NA	NA	TGTGCCAGCACCCCCGGGGTCAGGGACTCCTACGAGCAGTACTTC	CASTPGVRDSYEQYF
TRBV5-1	16	TRBJ2-3	once	TRBD1	TGCGCCAGCAGCAGCTGGACAGGGTTCGGCACAGATACGCAGTATTTT	CASSSWTGFGTDTQYF
TRBV19	14	TRBJ1-3	NA	NA	TGTGCCAGTCTCCAGGGCCACTCTGGAAACACCATATATTTT	CASLQGHSGNTIYF
TRBV30	13	TRBJ1-2	NA	NA	TGTGCCTGGTCCCCCCAGGGACTGGGAGGCTACACCTTC	CAWSPQGLGGYTF
TRBV18	16	TRBJ2-7	NA	NA	TGTGCCAGCTCACCTCGACAGAACAAGGGGGACTACGAGCAGTACTTC	CASSPRQNKGDYEQYF
TRBV28	15	TRBJ2-7	NA	NA	TGTGCCAGCAGCCCCCACGGACAGCCCTCCTACGAGCAGTACTTC	CASSPHGQPSYEQYF
TRBV27	16	TRBJ2-5	NA	TRBD1	TGTGCCAGCAGTCCTAGACAGGGCGGTTACCAAGAGACCCAGTACTTC	CASSPRQGGYQETQYF
TRBV2	14	TRBJ2-7	few	TRBD1	TGTGCCAGCAAGGTAGGGACAGGGTCGGGCGAGCAGTACTTC	CASKVGTGSGEQYF
TRBV11-2	16	TRBJ2-1	NA	NA	TGTGCCAGCAGCTTAAGGGACGGGAGCTCCTACAATGAGCAGTTCTTC	CASSLRDGSSYNEQFF
TRBV30	13	TRBJ2-5	NA	NA	TGTGCCTGGAAGAAGGGTATCCAAGAGACCCAGTACTTC	CAWKKGIQETQYF
TRBV29-1	15	TRBJ2-3	once	NA	TGCAGCGTTGAAGAAGGGTCAGGGCACACAGATACGCAGTATTTT	CSVEEGSGHTDTQYF
TRBV7-9	13	TRBJ2-3	once	TRBD2	TGTGCCAGCAGCTTACAAGCGGGACTTACGCAGTATTTT	CASSLQAGLTQYF
TRBV27	15	TRBJ2-1	NA	TRBD2	TGTGCCAGCAGTAATCCGGGACTAGCAGTCTATGAGCAGTTCTTC	CASSNPGLAVYEQFF
TRBV6-1	14	TRBJ1-1	NA	TRBD1	TGTGCCAGCAGGTATCGGGACAGGAACACTGAAGCTTTCTTT	CASRYRDRNTEAFF
TRBV28	14	TRBJ1-4	NA	NA	TGTGCCAGCAGTTTAACCTTAGAGGGGGAAAAACTGTTTTTT	CASSLTLEGEKLFF
TRBV30	11	TRBJ2-5	NA	NA	TGTGCCTGGAGTGTTAGGGGGACCCAGTACTTC	CAWSVRGTQYF
TRBV19	14	TRBJ1-4	few	NA	TGTGCCAGTAGTGAACAGGGTACCGGCGGAAAACTGTTTTTT	CASSEQGTGGKLFF
TRBV27	13	TRBJ2-5	NA	TRBD1	TGTGCCAGCAGTTACAGGGGGAGGGAGACCCAGTACTTC	CASSYRGRETQYF
TRBV7-8	15	TRBJ1-1	NA	NA	TGTGCCAGCAGCTTAGTGGCGGGACACAGCGCTGAAGCTTTCTTT	CASSLVAGHSAEAFF
TRBV6-5	14	TRBJ2-5	NA	TRBD2	TGTGCCAGCGGTGGCGGGGGGGCCGCTGAGACCCAGTACTTC	CASGGGGAAETQYF
TRBV29-1	16	TRBJ2-7	NA	TRBD2	TGCAGCGTGAGGTTAGCGGGTCCCAGGGCAACCTACGAGCAGTACTTC	CSVRLAGPRATYEQYF
TRBV5-1	16	TRBJ1-1	NA	TRBD1	TGCGCCAGCAGCTTGGGGACAGGGGGCGCGAACACTGAAGCTTTCTTT	CASSLGTGGANTEAFF
TRBV9	15	TRBJ1-4	NA	TRBD1	TGTGCCAGCAGCAAACGAGGGACAGGGCTAGAAAAACTGTTTTTT	CASSKRGTGLEKLFF
TRBV5-3	16	TRBJ2-7	few	TRBD2	TGTGCCAGAAGCTTGGGCCCCGGGACTAACACCTACGAGCAGTACTTC	CARSLGPGTNTYEQYF
TRBV2	15	TRBJ2-3	NA	NA	TGTGCCAGCAGTGTAGTACCCGGCAGACCAGATACGCAGTATTTT	CASSVVPGRPDTQYF
TRBV7-6	12	TRBJ2-2	NA	NA	TGTGCCAGCAGCTTAGCTACCGGGGAGCTGTTTTTT	CASSLATGELFF
TRBV19	15	TRBJ1-3	NA	TRBD1	TGTGCCAGTAGTAGGACAGGGACAAGAGGAAACACCATATATTTT	CASSRTGTRGNTIYF
TRBV18	14	TRBJ2-1	NA	NA	TGTGCCAGCTCATCGCCGGGGTCAAGAGATGAGCAGTTCTTC	CASSSPGSRDEQFF
TRBV6-6	12	TRBJ1-4	NA	NA	TGTGCCAGCAGTTTTAGCGTCGAAAAACTGTTTTTT	CASSFSVEKLFF
TRBV5-4	15	TRBJ2-5	NA	NA	TGTGCCAGCAGCTTGGATTATGCGGTCCAAGAGACCCAGTACTTC	CASSLDYAVQETQYF
TRBV18	15	TRBJ1-6	NA	TRBD1	TGTGCCAGCTCACCACAAGGACAGGGGAATTCACCCCTCCACTTT	CASSPQGQGNSPLHF
TRBV9	15	TRBJ2-7	NA	TRBD1	TGTGCCAGCAGCCTCAGCCCGACTTGGGACAGCGAGCAGTACTTC	CASSLSPTWDSEQYF
TRBV7-9	15	TRBJ2-7	NA	TRBD2	TGTGCCAGCAGCTTAGGGGGACTAGCGGGAGACGAGCAGTACTTC	CASSLGGLAGDEQYF
TRBV11-2	14	TRBJ1-2	NA	TRBD1	TGTGCCAGCAGCCTACAGACAGGGAACTATGGCTACACCTTC	CASSLQTGNYGYTF
TRBV5-1	15	TRBJ2-7	NA	TRBD1	TGCGCCAGCAGCTTGGGACAGGGTCCCCCCTACGAGCAGTACTTC	CASSLGQGPPYEQYF
TRBV11-2	13	TRBJ1-2	NA	NA	TGTGCCAGCAGGCCTGGACAAGGTTATGGCTACACCTTC	CASRPGQGYGYTF
TRBV9	16	TRBJ1-2	NA	NA	TGTGCCAGCAGCGTAGAGGTCAGGGCAAGAGGCTATGGCTACACCTTC	CASSVEVRARGYGYTF